This TCR beta chain was sequenced during a study of blood T cell repertoires in COVID-19 (dated by TCRdb to about 2020). Context from the whole study: The collaborator samples originated in the United States, Italy and Spain and spanned the acute and convalescent phases of COVID-19. Subjects who had been exposed to COVID-19, were actively infected with it, or had recovered from it provided the deeply sampled blood TCRbeta repertoires that made up the dataset. A de-identified subject ID, COVID-19 status, age in years and sex were almost always included in the sample metadata. Where HLA class I and class II types were available, the types were taken from metadata supplied by the sample provider, not from assay-based typing. The material from the prospective study consisted of cDNA or gDNA derived from T cells, B-cell-depleted T cells, or PBMCs. Samples came from the ongoing ImmuneRACE study (first 160 participants) plus 1,254 subjects from 6 global collaborators. The repertoires were released in a freely available public database meant as a resource for research on the immune response to SARS-CoV-2. Paper-wide results and their limitations: The amount of clinical and demographic metadata varied by source and participant and was provided uncurated.

Enrolling through a virtual design, the prospective study's participants ranged in age from roughly 18 to 100 years and lived across roughly 23 United States geographic areas. Cohort assignment in the prospective study relied on participant-reported clinical history from a screening survey and a study questionnaire. Exposed participants had been in contact with someone with a PCR-confirmed or clinician-diagnosed COVID-19 case within 2 weeks of study entry. Each participant in the prospective study had whole blood, serum and a nasopharyngeal or oropharyngeal swab collected by mobile phlebotomists. Over a roughly 2-month period, participants in the prospective study had the option of providing additional blood draws and questionnaires. Before DNA extraction, blood samples from the prospective study were shipped at room temperature or frozen. TCRbeta CDR3 regions were amplified from genomic DNA by means of the immunoSEQ Assay, a bias-controlled multiplex PCR. Turning to the authors' computational methods: The number of nucleated cells in each sample was estimated from the amplification of reference gene primers within the assay. To quantify the absolute abundance of each unique TCRbeta CDR3 rearrangement, sequence reads were collapsed and filtered. For each sample, productive Simpson clonality was calculated as the square root of Simpson's diversity index over productive rearrangements. Entries here come from immuneACCESS through TCRdb and include only in-frame sequences with V and J called. Some clones fail to appear in such tables; in the studies checked, an unresolved V gene covers under half of the shortfall, and the cause of the remainder is unknown. That table is the source of V, J and clone size, and D and trimming were worked out from the DNA. The sample table shows under 400,000 clones, and about nine tenths are seen once. The ten largest clones capture under 1.2% of the sample.

The germline V gene sets CDR1 to MDHEN and CDR2 to SYDVKM. V is trimmed back by 3 bases and J by 8 bases, and the junction contains 16 bases that no gene match accounts for. From its cysteine to its phenylalanine, the CDR3 spans 18 amino acids. Here the CDR3 DNA is all that survives: 54 bases in frame from base 1. This clone was detected once. It lacks a known antigen. Base qualities were left out, and no much larger clone turns up one base away. Recombination connected TRBV28 to TRBJ1-2, and 12 junctional nucleotides match TRBD1. The clonotype originates from a woman in her 30s who had been exposed to COVID-19. The sequencing input was PBMCs or T cells enriched from blood (not recorded which). The CDR3 has the sequence CASSFWITAGTGGLGYTF. The DNA sequence is as follows: TGTGCCAGCAGTTTCTGGATCACCGCCGGGACAGGGGGCTTAGGCTACACCTTC.